The 16 T cell receptor beta chains below all came from one sample that was sequenced in a study of blood T cell repertoires in COVID-19. This table comes from immunoSEQ multiplex PCR, and its TCRdb copy is limited to in-frame clones, with some not included. This table has over 600,000 clones, 85% to 90% appearing once. The sample comprised peripheral blood. These receptors were taken from a woman under 30 with acute or convalescent COVID-19.

This chain links TRBV30 with TRBJ1-6; D uncertain. CDR3 size: 14 residues. V lost 5 bases to trimming and J lost 0 bases, with 8 bases between them. Germline-derived CDR1 and CDR2 are GTSNPN and SVGIG (reference sequence). CDR3 in DNA: TGTGCCTGGCGGGGTAGCTCCTATAATTCACCCCTCCACTTT. Residues: CAWRGSSYNSPLHF.

The rearrangement uses TRBV3-1 (or the pseudogene TRBV3-2) and TRBJ1-2; TRBD1 agrees at 7 bases. The V gene's germline CDR1 is LGHDT and CDR2 YNNKEL (reference sequence). Unmatched junction bases numbered 6, after V lost 4 bases and J lost 4 bases. This CDR3 has 14 residues. This CDR3 is CASSPRQGVYGYTF. The CDR3 DNA reads TGTGCCAGCAGCCCTCGGCAGGGGGTCTATGGCTACACCTTC.

The chain employs TRBV10-2 and TRBJ1-6; 7 bases fit TRBD1. Germline V gives CDR1 WSHSY, CDR2 SAAADI. Trimming cost V 6 bases and J 8 bases; bases outside gene matches: 1. This CDR3 has 12 residues. Here the CDR3 DNA reads TGCGCCAGCAGGGACAGGTATTCACCCCTCCACTTT. It translates to CASRDRYSPLHF.

The J gene is TRBJ1-1, the V gene TRBV30, with 7 bases identical to TRBD1. CDR3 size: 15 residues. Germline V gene data show CDR1 as GTSNPN and CDR2 as SVGIG (reference sequence). J lost 5 bases, V lost 4 bases, and 13 bases had no gene match. CDR3 coding DNA: TGTGCCTGGACGCAAGACCCCAGGGGGAGGACTGAAGCTTTCTTT. Translating it yields CAWTQDPRGRTEAFF.

The chain uses TRBV30 and TRBJ2-7; 8 bases agree with TRBD1. The CDR3 runs 14 residues. Unmatched junction bases numbered 4, after V lost 3 bases and J lost 0 bases. Germline-derived CDR1 and CDR2 are GTSNPN and SVGIG (reference sequence). CDR3 protein: CAWRGTGLSYEQYF. As DNA, the CDR3 is TGTGCCTGGAGGGGGACAGGTCTCTCCTACGAGCAGTACTTC.

As DNA, the CDR3 is TGTGCCAGCAGCCCACGGACAGGGTTTAGGAACACTGAAGCTTTCTTT. Translating gives CASSPRTGFRNTEAFF. J is TRBJ1-1 and V is TRBV11-2; TRBD1 agrees at 8 bases. CDR1 and CDR2 from the germline V gene are SGHAT and FQNNGV. This CDR3 is 16 amino acids long. V shed 5 bases and J 1 base; nucleotides not matched to a gene: 9.

This sequence joins TRBV5-1 and TRBJ1-1; tentative D call: TRBD1 (5 bases). Germline CDR1 reads SGHRS; CDR2 reads YFSETQ. The CDR3 contains 14 residues. V lost 5 bases, J lost 3 bases, and 14 bases lay in between. Here the CDR3 DNA reads TGCGCCAGCAGGGGGGGTATGGTGGACACTGAAGCTTTCTTT. This codes for CASRGGMVDTEAFF.

This clone appeared a few times. The chain joins TRBV19 to TRBJ1-1; 7 positions agree with TRBD1. Germline trimming cut 2 bases from V and 3 bases from J; bases unmatched to any gene: 6. There are 15 residues in the CDR3. Germline V gene data show CDR1 as LNHDA and CDR2 as SQIVND (reference sequence). This CDR3 reads CASSIPPGGYTEAFF. The CDR3 DNA reads TGTGCCAGTAGTATACCCCCAGGGGGGTACACTGAAGCTTTCTTT.

This clone was seen once. The genes are TRBV5-4 and TRBJ2-5, with D tentatively TRBD2 (6 bases). This CDR3 is 16 amino acids long. Deletions cut 4 bases from V and 2 bases from J, with 18 bases between. Germline V gene sequence: CDR1 SGHNT, CDR2 YYREEE (reference sequence). The CDR3 DNA follows: TGTGCCAGCAGCCCCGGTGGGGCGGGGAAACAAGAGACCCAGTACTTC. This translates into CASSPGGAGKQETQYF.

The chain recombines TRBV24-1 with TRBJ1-5; the D gene is possibly TRBD1 (5 bases). The germline V gene has CDR1 KGHDR and CDR2 SFDVKD. This CDR3 spans 14 amino acids. V was trimmed by 6 bases and J by 7 bases, leaving 15 bases between them. The CDR3: CATSLGGLGQPQHF. The CDR3 DNA sequence: TGTGCCACCAGTCTGGGGGGATTAGGGCAGCCCCAGCATTTT.

This clone has just one count. The chain carries TRBV6-5 and TRBJ1-2; 7 bases are a match to TRBD1. The germline gives CDR1 MNHEY, CDR2 SVGAGI. V dropped 6 bases and J dropped 4; count of bases not matched to a gene: 8. CDR3 length equals 14 residues. The CDR3 loop reads CASRNRGVGYGYTF. The DNA for the CDR3 is TGTGCCAGCAGAAACAGGGGAGTCGGCTATGGCTACACCTTC.

Points on this clone: Other DNA sequences within the sample encode an identical CDR3. This chain uses TRBV7-2 with TRBJ1-5, with TRBD1 matching over 7 bases. J gave up 7 bases and V 5 bases, and 8 bases lay outside the gene matches. CDR1 and CDR2 (germline): SGHTA, FQGNSA. There are 14 residues in the CDR3. The DNA of the CDR3 is TGTGCCAGCAGCCTGCGACAGGGTGAACAGCCCCAGCATTTT. This codes for CASSLRQGEQPQHF.

V usage is TRBV18 and J usage is TRBJ2-7; D possibly corresponds to TRBD2 (6 bases). V dropped 3 bases and J dropped 0 bases, with 12 bases sitting between them. The CDR3 extends over 15 amino acids. From germline, CDR1 is KGHSH and CDR2 LQKENI. DNA of the CDR3: TGTGCCAGCTCACCGTGGGACGGGAGCTCCTACGAGCAGTACTTC. This sequence encodes CASSPWDGSSYEQYF.

J is TRBJ1-4 and V is TRBV27, with a weak D call TRBD1 (6 bases). The V gene's germline CDR1 is MNHEY and CDR2 SMNVEV (reference sequence). The CDR3 runs 16 residues. Trimming cost V 6 bases and J 4 bases, with 18 bases left between them. The CDR3 DNA reads TGTGCCAGCAGGGGGGTTGGGGGGGCGTTTAATGAAAAACTGTTTTTT. Its protein is CASRGVGGAFNEKLFF.

The gene calls are TRBV5-1 and TRBJ2-7; D is uncertain. This CDR3 region has 11 residues. CDR1 SGHRS and CDR2 YFSETQ come from the germline V gene. Trimming cost V 5 bases and J 2 bases, with 5 bases left between them. The CDR3 sequence is CASRGPYEQYF. The CDR3 bases are TGCGCCAGCAGGGGCCCCTACGAGCAGTACTTC.

V is TRBV4-1 and J is TRBJ2-3; 7 nucleotides line up with TRBD2. The junction had 17 bases not matched to a gene; V was cut back by 4 bases and J by 4 bases. The CDR3 has 18 residues. In germline, CDR1 is MGHRA, CDR2 YSYEKL. The chain's CDR3 is CASSRQWEGPVESDTQYF. In nucleotides, the CDR3 is TGCGCCAGCAGCCGACAATGGGAGGGCCCAGTGGAATCAGATACGCAGTATTTT.